This T cell receptor (beta chain) was identified in a study of PD-1 blockade in classical Hodgkin lymphoma. There are 18 residues in the CDR3. The ends lost 0 bases at V and 7 bases at J; junction bases unmatched: 12. Looked up from germline, CDR1 is LGHNA and CDR2 is YNFKEQ. Turning to this clone: Antigen unknown.

Following autologous stem cell transplantation, relapse occurred in every patient, and exposure to brentuximab vedotin varied. General study results and limits: Why repertoires differed is undefined; disease activity or prior therapy possibly contributed. Prior to therapy, complete responders displayed diversity much like that of newly diagnosed patients. Newly diagnosed patients were reported to exhibit reduced baseline TCR diversity relative to healthy donors.

Some clones are missing from TCRdb's copy, which holds only in-frame ones; the method was immunoSEQ multiplex PCR. The table has 70,000 or so clones, 71% seen once; the top ten hold approximately 9.9%. This TCR was sampled from a human donor with classical Hodgkin lymphoma. The chain has TRBV4-2 and TRBJ2-3; 11 bases agree with TRBD2. The input for sequencing was peripheral blood mononuclear cells (PBMCs), taken before the second cycle of nivolumab. In nucleotides, the CDR3 is TGTGCCAGCAGCCAAGATCGCCGGACTAGCGGGTACTTAAATACGCAGTATTTT. Translation gives CASSQDRRTSGYLNTQYF.